These 9 T cell receptor beta chains were all obtained from the same sample, sequenced in a study of beta chain features in type 1 diabetes. Expressed TCRB transcripts were sequenced because the isolated RNA had all been reverse transcribed beforehand. Assay: immunoSEQ multiplex PCR; the TCRdb copy retains only in-frame clones and omits some. The top ten clones hold around 0.42% of a sample with around 160,000 clones, nearly 50% of them seen once. The sequenced sample was Tregs from blood. These receptors originate from a man between 18 and 29 years old in good health.

The CDR3 coding sequence is TGTGCCTGGAGTGAGCACGGTAATCAGCCCCAGCATTTT. Amino acids: CAWSEHGNQPQHF. The rearrangement joins TRBV30 to TRBJ1-5; D is ambiguous. Germline lookup yields CDR1 GTSNPN and CDR2 SVGIG (reference sequence). The CDR3 consists of 13 residues. V dropped 1 base and J dropped 4 bases, with 8 bases sitting between them. The variable domain in full, completed from reference TRBV30 and TRBJ1-5, reads SQTIHQWPATLVQPVGSPLSLECTVEGTSNPNLYWYRQAAGRGLQLLFYSVGIGQISSEVPQNLSASRPQDRQFILSSKKLLLSDSGFYLCAWSEHGNQPQHFGDGTRLSIL.

The V and J genes are TRBV7-9 and TRBJ2-7; 7 bases map to TRBD1. The J segment lost 1 base and the V segment lost 5 bases, leaving 5 bases of the junction unmatched. Germline CDR1 is SEHNR and CDR2 is FQNEAQ (reference sequence). CDR3 length: 14 amino acids. CDR3 in DNA: TGTGCCAGCAGCCTCGACAGGGTTTCCTACGAGCAGTACTTC. Its protein product is CASSLDRVSYEQYF.

In regard to this clone: The conserved closing phenylalanine or tryptophan is absent in this CDR3, likely reflecting a read error. The J gene is TRBJ2-7, the V gene TRBV7-2, with 9 positions matching TRBD1. Germline values: CDR1 SGHTA, CDR2 FQGNSA. The trim removed 5 bases at V and 4 bases at J, leaving 6 bases unmatched. The CDR3 has 14 amino acids. The CDR3 DNA is TGTGCCAGCAGCCTCGGGGACAGGGAGTACGAGCAGTACTCC. This codes for CASSLGDREYEQYS.

This rearrangement joins TRBV30 to TRBJ1-1; maybe TRBD1 (5 bases). The CDR3 runs to 16 residues. Deletions cut 0 bases from V and 0 bases from J, with 14 bases between. From germline, CDR1 is GTSNPN and CDR2 SVGIG (reference sequence). The CDR3 sequence is CAWSVRAGRLNTEAFF. CDR3 nucleotides: TGTGCCTGGAGTGTTCGAGCGGGACGGTTGAACACTGAAGCTTTCTTT.

The chain recombines TRBV28 with TRBJ2-1; TRBD2 matches 11 bases. Unmatched junction bases numbered 7, after V lost 7 bases and J lost 8 bases. This CDR3 is built from 14 residues. Germline lookup yields CDR1 MDHEN and CDR2 SYDVKM. As DNA, the CDR3 is TGTGCCAGCAATATCATAGCGGGAGGGTATGAGCAGTTCTTC. Protein: CASNIIAGGYEQFF.

This clone has just a few counts. The genes are TRBV10-3 and TRBJ2-1; D is possibly TRBD2 (6 bases). The CDR3 is 13 residues long. Germline V lookup: CDR1 ENHRY, CDR2 SYGVKD. Trimming stripped 10 bases from V and 7 bases from J, with 17 bases between. The CDR3 coding sequence is TGTGCCACCTTTGGGGGAGGTCTTAATGAGCAGTTCTTC. Protein: CATFGGGLNEQFF.

The table lists this clone with a few counts. The V call is TRBV19, the J call TRBJ2-6; TRBD1 agrees at 8 bases. Germline V gives CDR1 LNHDA, CDR2 SQIVND (reference sequence). The length of the CDR3 is 16 residues. Losses at the gene ends were 4 bases for V and 0 bases for J; bases not matched to a gene: 2. CDR3 coding DNA: TGTGCCAGTAGTACCGGGACAGGCTCTGGGGCCAACGTCCTGACTTTC. It codes for CASSTGTGSGANVLTF.

The chain has TRBV9 and TRBJ2-1; TRBD2 matches 11 bases. Germline-derived CDR1 and CDR2 are SGDLS and YYNGEE. Trimming took 2 bases from V and 7 from J; bases not matched to a gene: 2. The CDR3 runs 14 residues. CDR3 region: CASSVGTSGNEQFF. The CDR3 DNA follows: TGTGCCAGCAGCGTCGGGACTAGCGGTAATGAGCAGTTCTTC.

The V and J genes are TRBV4-2 and TRBJ2-7; D uncertain. The germline gives CDR1 LGHNA, CDR2 YNFKEQ. With 0 bases removed from V and 4 bases from J, the gap between germline ends came to 4 bases. The CDR3 is 12 residues long. Here the CDR3 reads CASSQDSYEQYF. In nucleotides, the CDR3 is TGTGCCAGCAGCCAAGACAGTTACGAGCAGTACTTC.